This TCR beta chain was documented in a study of blood T cells in healthy people across ages. General study points: Donor CMV status was unknown, possibly confounding expanded clonotype changes. Naive and antigen-experienced cells could not be conclusively compared, given unsorted PBMCs. In older individuals, TCR beta diversity per million T cells was lower, falling roughly linearly with age.

Per the germline V gene, CDR1 is SGHTA and CDR2 is FQGNSA. The CDR3 length is 13 residues. Trimming left V 5 bases short and J 3 bases short, with 9 bases between. This clonotype has a handful of counts. Its antigen is currently unknown. Isolated PBMCs totaled at least 6 million in each sample. Using a J-beta primer mix together with a sample-barcoded 5' primer, a second PCR was run for roughly 6 to 11 cycles. Each CDR3 protein is one row after TCRdb ran MiXCR on the 5' RACE reads. The sample has 550,000 to 700,000 distinct CDR3 sequences; approximately 27% are singletons. The chain couples TRBV7-2 to TRBJ2-3, with D unclear. The source of this sequence is a woman aged 65 to 85 in good health. Source material: blood. CDR3 loop: CASSPQVTDTQYF. The CDR3 region has the DNA TGTGCCAGCAGCCCTCAGGTAACAGATACGCAGTATTTT.